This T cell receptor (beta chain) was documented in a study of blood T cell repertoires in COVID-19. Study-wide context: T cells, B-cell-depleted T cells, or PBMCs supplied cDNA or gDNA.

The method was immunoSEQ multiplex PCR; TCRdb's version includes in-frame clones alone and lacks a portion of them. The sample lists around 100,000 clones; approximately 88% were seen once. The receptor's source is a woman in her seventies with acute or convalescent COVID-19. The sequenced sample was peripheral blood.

In DNA form, the CDR3 reads TGTGCCAGCAGCTTAGGAGGGGGTTTGGCTTCACCCCTCCACTTT. The encoded protein is CASSLGGGLASPLHF. The chain couples TRBV7-9 to TRBJ1-6, with D perhaps TRBD1 (6 bases). V dropped 1 base and J dropped 9 bases, with 13 bases sitting between them. This CDR3 region has 15 residues. From germline, CDR1 is SEHNR and CDR2 FQNEAQ (reference sequence). Together with reference TRBV7-9 and TRBJ1-6, the CDR3 gives the full variable domain: DTGVSQNPRHKITKRGQNVTFRCDPISEHNRLYWYRQTLGQGPEFLTYFQNEAQLEKSRLLSDRFSAERPKGSFSTLEIQRTEQGDSAMYLCASSLGGGLASPLHFGNGTRLTVT.